The 9 T cell receptor beta chains presented below share a single source sample, sequenced in a study of blood T cell repertoires in COVID-19. The data were produced by immunoSEQ multiplex PCR, yet TCRdb's version contains in-frame clones alone and is incomplete. The data contain about 360,000 clones, about 86% of them singletons. Sequencing was performed on peripheral blood. The receptors stem from a man aged 30-40 years with active or convalescent COVID-19.

V is TRBV6-7 and J is TRBJ2-1; tentative D call: TRBD1 (6 bases). TRBV6-7 is recorded as an ORF, its role being uncertain. CDR3 length: 12 residues. The V end lost 8 bases, the J end lost 9 bases, and 14 bases lay between the germline ends. The CDR3 loop reads CASWGGGGEQFF. The CDR3 DNA reads as TGTGCCAGCTGGGGTGGGGGCGGTGAGCAGTTCTTC.

The chain carries TRBV21-1 and TRBJ1-2. TRBV21-1 constitutes a pseudogene. CDR3 length equals 14 residues. In nucleotides, the CDR3 is TGTGCCAGCAGAGGGCAGGACTTACACTATGGCTACACCTTC. It encodes CASRGQDLHYGYTF.

DNA for the CDR3: TGTGCCAGCACCCCATTTAGGGTGAAGCGGGGGGCCTTAGAGACCCAGTACTTC. It codes for CASTPFRVKRGALETQYF. This chain connects TRBV2 to TRBJ2-5; 9 nucleotides align to TRBD2. J gave up 4 bases and V 7 bases, and 19 bases lay outside the gene matches. The CDR3 length is 18 residues. Germline lookup yields CDR1 SNHLY and CDR2 FYNNEI. Supplemented by reference TRBV2 and TRBJ2-5, the full variable domain reads EPEVTQTPSHQVTQMGQEVILRCVPISNHLYFYWYRQILGQKVEFLVSFYNNEISEKSEIFDDQFSVERPDGSNFTLKIRSTKLEDSAMYFCASTPFRVKRGALETQYFGPGTRLLVL.

This chain links TRBV6-5 with TRBJ2-3; tentative D call: TRBD2 (7 bases). The CDR3 is 15 amino acids. V lost 7 bases, J lost 6 bases, and 20 bases lay in between. Germline CDR1 and CDR2: MNHEY and SVGAGI. CDR3 sequence: CASTLGGGGADTQYF. The CDR3 DNA follows: TGTGCCAGCACCTTAGGAGGGGGAGGGGCTGATACGCAGTATTTT.

The V gene is TRBV27, the J gene TRBJ1-1; D gene ambiguous. The CDR3 sequence is 14 residues long. Per the germline V gene, CDR1 is MNHEY and CDR2 is SMNVEV (reference sequence). The V gene lost 3 bases and the J gene lost 3 bases, with 11 bases spanning the gap. CDR3 loop: CASSFTPRDTEAFF. The CDR3 DNA reads TGTGCCAGCAGTTTTACCCCTCGCGACACTGAAGCTTTCTTT.

This sequence joins TRBV5-4 and TRBJ1-2; the D gene is possibly TRBD1 (6 bases). V was shortened by 2 bases and J by 3 bases, with 17 bases between the two germline ends. This CDR3 has 16 amino acids. In germline, CDR1 is SGHNT, CDR2 YYREEE (reference sequence). The CDR3 here is CASSFPGQGSYYGYTF. CDR3 sequence (DNA): TGTGCCAGCAGCTTTCCGGGTCAGGGGTCGTACTATGGCTACACCTTC.

The chain joins TRBV11-2 to TRBJ2-7; D is perhaps TRBD1 (5 bases). With 5 bases removed from V and 0 bases from J, the gap between germline ends came to 11 bases. Germline CDR1 and CDR2: SGHAT and FQNNGV. CDR3 length: 14 residues. The CDR3 reads CASSPQVLSYEQYF. For the CDR3, the DNA is TGTGCCAGCAGCCCACAGGTCCTCTCCTACGAGCAGTACTTC.

The rearrangement links TRBV3-1 (or the pseudogene TRBV3-2) to TRBJ1-6, with 7 bases lining up with TRBD1. The CDR3 runs to 17 residues. V was pared by 4 bases and J by 7 bases, with 13 bases of the junction left unmatched. CDR1 and CDR2 (germline): LGHDT, YNNKEL (reference sequence). This CDR3 is CASSPQVNKGANSPLHF. For the CDR3, the DNA is TGTGCCAGCAGCCCACAAGTAAATAAGGGGGCCAATTCACCCCTCCACTTT.

V usage is TRBV27 and J usage is TRBJ2-3; a possible D gene is TRBD1 (5 bases). The CDR3 length is 16 residues. Between the trimmed V and J ends, which lost 4 bases and 2 bases, there was a span of 16 bases. Germline V lookup: CDR1 MNHEY, CDR2 SMNVEV (reference sequence). CDR3 residues: CASSSFSRVHTDTQYF. CDR3 DNA: TGTGCCAGCAGTTCCTTCAGCAGGGTACACACAGATACGCAGTATTTT.